A selection of T cell receptor beta chains follows, all from one sample in a study of T cell repertoires in cytomegalovirus infection. TCRdb re-called the reads with MiXCR, one entry per CDR3 protein. The sample consists of about 310,000 distinct CDR3 sequences, roughly 17% of them appearing once. The material sequenced was PBMCs. These receptors originate from a human donor in good health (CMV status not recorded). Some clones in this sample may be carry-over from other donors' samples. Each CDR3 is given with its conserved first and last residue. D genes are given only for firm matches. Clone size appears in some rows only: once, few, many, or a class for an expanded clone.

CDR3 protein	CDR3 DNA	V gene	J gene	D gene	clone size
CASSPTPGRGNYEQYF	TGCGCCAGCAGCCCAACGCCGGGGAGGGGAAACTACGAGCAGTACTTC	TRBV4-1	TRBJ2-7	TRBD2	NA
CASSYSGTGLLATEAFF	TGTGCCAGCAGTTACTCAGGGACAGGGTTGTTGGCTACTGAAGCTTTCTTT	TRBV6-5	TRBJ1-1	TRBD1	few
CASSFDNTEAFF	TGTGCCAGCAGCTTTGACAACACTGAAGCTTTCTTT	TRBV5-4	TRBJ1-1	NA	NA
CASTRTGNTEAFF	TGTGCCAGCACCAGGACAGGGAACACTGAAGCTTTCTTT	TRBV6-6	TRBJ1-1	TRBD1	few
CASSMGPAGAGQPQHF	TGTGCCAGTAGTATGGGCCCGGCCGGGGCCGGTCAGCCCCAGCATTTT	TRBV19	TRBJ1-5	NA	many
CASSSRGGRGQTNQPQHF	TGTGCCAGCAGCTCCCGAGGGGGCAGGGGGCAAACAAATCAGCCCCAGCATTTT	TRBV7-2	TRBJ1-5	TRBD1	NA
CRGGPGEDYGYTF	TGCAGGGGGGGACCGGGGGAAGACTATGGCTACACCTTC	TRBV20-1	TRBJ1-2	NA	NA
CASSQEGGLVTEAFF	TGCGCCAGCAGCCAAGAGGGGGGCCTAGTGACTGAAGCTTTCTTT	TRBV4-3	TRBJ1-1	NA	NA
CASSEARTSRQETQYF	TGTGCCAGCAGTGAAGCCCGGACTAGCCGTCAAGAGACCCAGTACTTC	TRBV6-1	TRBJ2-5	TRBD2	few
CSARDGGAGNQPQHF	TGCAGTGCTAGAGATGGAGGGGCCGGCAATCAGCCCCAGCATTTT	TRBV20-1	TRBJ1-5	NA	NA
CASSYSSLFADTEAFF	TGTGCCAGCAGTTACTCATCTCTCTTCGCGGACACTGAAGCTTTCTTT	TRBV6-2/TRBV6-3	TRBJ1-1	NA	few
CAISGLTTGGNGGYTF	TGTGCCATCAGTGGATTAACGACAGGGGGGAATGGTGGCTACACCTTC	TRBV10-3	TRBJ1-2	TRBD1	many
CASSESYRKKDNEQFF	TGTGCCAGCAGTGAATCGTACAGGAAAAAGGACAATGAGCAGTTCTTC	TRBV25-1	TRBJ2-1	NA	NA
CAIRLAGSETQYF	TGTGCCATCCGACTAGCGGGGTCAGAGACCCAGTACTTC	TRBV10-3	TRBJ2-5	TRBD2	many
CASSLSSGYNEQFF	TGTGCCAGCAGCTTATCTAGCGGGTACAATGAGCAGTTCTTC	TRBV7-9	TRBJ2-1	TRBD2	many
CASSGGPGNTIYF	TGTGCCAGTAGCGGGGGGCCTGGAAACACCATATATTTT	TRBV6-1	TRBJ1-3	NA	once
CASSEIIGTVGGNEQYF	TGTGCCAGCAGTGAAATCATCGGGACAGTTGGTGGGAACGAGCAGTACTTC	TRBV25-1	TRBJ2-7	TRBD1	NA
CASSQASFGYTF	TGTGCCAGCAGCCAGGCGTCCTTTGGCTACACCTTC	TRBV3-1	TRBJ1-2	NA	NA
CASSFPLAGLTDTQYF	TGTGCCAGCAGTTTCCCTCTAGCGGGGCTCACAGATACGCAGTATTTT	TRBV28	TRBJ2-3	TRBD2	many
CASSTWGGAEAFF	TGTGCCAGCAGTACATGGGGGGGCGCTGAAGCTTTCTTT	TRBV7-2	TRBJ1-1	NA	NA
CSAREWAGRAAPLHF	TGCAGTGCTAGAGAGTGGGCAGGGCGCGCTGCACCCCTCCACTTT	TRBV20-1	TRBJ1-6	NA	few
CASSSRQGITYEQYF	TGTGCCAGCAGCAGTAGACAGGGGATAACCTACGAGCAGTACTTC	TRBV5-8	TRBJ2-7	TRBD1	NA
CASLFVRDRPYNEQFF	TGCGCCAGCCTTTTTGTCCGGGACAGACCCTACAATGAGCAGTTCTTC	TRBV10-2	TRBJ2-1	TRBD1	NA
CASSEQVEDYGYTF	TGTGCCAGCAGTGAACAAGTTGAGGACTATGGCTACACCTTC	TRBV6-1	TRBJ1-2	NA	many
CASSQGESNQPQHF	TGTGCCAGCAGCCAAGGGGAGAGCAATCAGCCCCAGCATTTT	TRBV2	TRBJ1-5	NA	few
CASSPHGPLNTEAFF	TGTGCCAGCAGCCCCCACGGACCGTTGAACACTGAAGCTTTCTTT	TRBV7-2	TRBJ1-1	NA	NA
CSATGGRGTNSNQPQHF	TGCAGTGCTACGGGGGGCAGGGGGACGAATAGCAATCAGCCCCAGCATTTT	TRBV20-1	TRBJ1-5	TRBD1	NA
CAISGGGTSNTEAFF	TGTGCCATCAGTGGCGGGGGAACCTCGAACACTGAAGCTTTCTTT	TRBV10-3	TRBJ1-1	NA	few
CASSQVLDTNEQFF	TGCGCCAGCAGCCAAGTATTGGATACCAATGAGCAGTTCTTC	TRBV4-3	TRBJ2-1	NA	NA
CSAKKQGGRTGELFF	TGCAGTGCTAAAAAGCAGGGAGGAAGGACCGGGGAGCTGTTTTTT	TRBV20-1	TRBJ2-2	NA	few
CASQSGRQETQYF	TGCGCCAGTCAATCAGGGCGCCAAGAGACCCAGTACTTC	TRBV5-1	TRBJ2-5	NA	few
CASSYSGTQGTGELFF	TGTGCCAGCAGTTACTCCGGGACACAGGGAACCGGGGAGCTGTTTTTT	TRBV11-1	TRBJ2-2	NA	NA
CAIQEDGANTGELFF	TGTGCCATCCAGGAGGACGGGGCGAACACCGGGGAGCTGTTTTTT	TRBV10-3	TRBJ2-2	NA	NA
CASSQDGPEITDTQYF	TGTGCCAGCAGCCAAGACGGGCCTGAGATCACGGATACGCAGTATTTT	TRBV4-2	TRBJ2-3	NA	few
CASRPAGGTDTQYF	TGTGCCAGCAGGCCAGCGGGGGGGACAGATACGCAGTATTTT	TRBV12-3/TRBV12-4	TRBJ2-3	TRBD2	many
CSATHPQGDEKLFF	TGCAGTGCTACCCACCCCCAGGGGGACGAAAAACTGTTTTTT	TRBV20-1	TRBJ1-4	TRBD1	NA
CASSPMEGEPQHF	TGTGCCAGCTCACCAATGGAGGGCGAGCCCCAGCATTTT	TRBV18	TRBJ1-5	NA	few
CASSPTDRGHQETQYF	TGTGCCAGCAGTCCCACAGACAGGGGCCACCAAGAGACCCAGTACTTC	TRBV12-3/TRBV12-4	TRBJ2-5	TRBD1	many
CLTVQKGYTF	TGCCTGACCGTTCAGAAAGGCTACACCTTC	TRBV20-1	TRBJ1-2	NA	few
CASSYSTRASTQYF	TGTGCCAGCAGTTACAGTACCAGGGCATCGACGCAGTATTTT	TRBV6-2/TRBV6-3	TRBJ2-3	NA	NA
CASSKRTGTNEKLFF	TGTGCCAGCAGCAAACGGACGGGAACTAATGAAAAACTGTTTTTT	TRBV5-6	TRBJ1-4	NA	many
CASLQGFEAFF	TGTGCCAGCCTACAGGGATTTGAAGCTTTCTTT	TRBV19	TRBJ1-1	NA	NA